Each of the 8 T cell receptor beta chains below was sequenced from the same sample in a study of T cell repertoires in cytomegalovirus infection. TCRdb independently ran MiXCR on the reads; one entry per CDR3 protein. The sample lists almost 500,000 distinct CDR3 sequences, roughly 12% occurring once. Sequencing was performed on PBMCs. The receptors shown here come from a human donor in good health (CMV status not recorded). Some clones in this sample may be carry-over from other donors' samples.

This clonotype was seen many times. This chain connects TRBV12-5 to TRBJ1-3, with D unresolved. The CDR3 length is 11 residues. Looked up from germline, CDR1 is LGHNT and CDR2 is FRNRAP. Trimming removed 5 bases at V and 9 bases at J, with 8 bases between. CDR3 DNA sequence: TGTGCTAGTGGTCTCCGGACCACCATATATTTT. This encodes CASGLRTTIYF.

This clonotype was counted ten times or more. J is TRBJ1-1 and V is TRBV7-2, with D possibly being TRBD1 (6 bases). Trimming shortened V by 5 bases and J by 7 bases, and 14 bases separated the two germline ends. The CDR3 is made up of 13 amino acids. Germline-derived CDR1 and CDR2 are SGHTA and FQGNSA. In DNA form, the CDR3 reads TGTGCCAGCAGCACTACAGGGTTTGGTGAAGCTTTCTTT. Its protein product is CASSTTGFGEAFF. Variable domain in full (rest from reference TRBV7-2 and TRBJ1-1): GAGVSQSPSNKVTEKGKDVELRCDPISGHTALYWYRQSLGQGLEFLIYFQGNSAPDKSGLPSDRFSAERTGGSVSTLTIQRTQQEDSAVYLCASSTTGFGEAFFGQGTRLTVV.

The V gene is TRBV7-9, the J gene TRBJ1-2, with 7 positions matching TRBD1. Germline CDR1 reads SEHNR; CDR2 reads FQNEAQ (reference sequence). The CDR3 runs 15 residues. With V trimmed by 5 bases and J by 4 bases, 10 bases remained unmatched. The CDR3 protein is CASSPDRSTSYGYTF. CDR3 DNA: TGTGCCAGCAGCCCGGACAGGTCCACCTCCTATGGCTACACCTTC.

Many counts were recorded for this clonotype. The chain combines TRBV4-2 with TRBJ1-2; D is possibly TRBD1 (6 bases). V was clipped by 0 bases and J by 2 bases, with 7 bases between them. This CDR3 contains 14 residues. Germline V lookup: CDR1 LGHNA, CDR2 YNFKEQ. The CDR3 is CASSQDGGNYGYTF. DNA for the CDR3: TGTGCCAGCAGCCAAGATGGGGGCAACTATGGCTACACCTTC.

This clonotype was recorded many times. The rearrangement joins TRBV6-5 to TRBJ2-7; TRBD2 matches 8 bases. Germline loops: CDR1 MNHEY, CDR2 SVGAGI. Losses at the gene ends were 4 bases for V and 4 bases for J; bases not matched to a gene: 12. The CDR3 contains 16 residues. The CDR3 nucleotides are TGTGCCAGCAGTTCCCCTTTGTTGTCTAGCGGGTACGAGCAGTACTTC. This gives the protein CASSSPLLSSGYEQYF.

This chain links TRBV20-1 with TRBJ1-4, with D unresolved. V lost 1 base and J 3 bases, leaving 12 bases between the germline ends. Germline loops: CDR1 DFQATT, CDR2 SNEGSKA (reference sequence). The CDR3 covers 15 residues. The CDR3 sequence is CSARGGNTPNEKLFF. The CDR3 coding sequence is TGCAGTGCTAGAGGAGGGAACACTCCTAATGAAAAACTGTTTTTT.

V usage is TRBV20-1 and J usage is TRBJ1-4, with D maybe TRBD1 (5 bases). The ends were cut back, 1 base at V and 5 bases at J, with 11 bases in the middle. The germline CDR1 and CDR2 sequences are DFQATT and SNEGSKA (reference sequence). The CDR3 contains 14 residues. As DNA, the CDR3 is TGCAGTGCTAGAGGGAAGGGGCGGAATGAAAAACTGTTTTTT. Protein product: CSARGKGRNEKLFF.

At least ten counts were recorded for this clonotype. The chain is built from TRBV5-4 and TRBJ2-3; 7 bases line up with TRBD2. Germline V gives CDR1 SGHNT, CDR2 YYREEE (reference sequence). With 7 bases clipped from V and 0 bases from J, the junction kept 8 bases outside the gene matches. This CDR3 region has 15 residues. The CDR3 is CASGGGRQSTDTQYF. CDR3 sequence (DNA): TGTGCCAGCGGTGGCGGGAGACAAAGCACAGATACGCAGTATTTT. Looking up the rest from reference TRBV5-4 and TRBJ2-3 gives the full variable domain: ETGVTQSPTHLIKTRGQQVTLRCSSQSGHNTVSWYQQALGQGPQFIFQYYREEENGRGNFPPRFSGLQFPNYSSELNVNALELDDSALYLCASGGGRQSTDTQYFGPGTRLTVL.